This T cell receptor beta chain was recorded in a study of cytomegalovirus exposure and HLA in healthy donors. The overall study: The Caucasian-associated ancestry cluster held 65% to 90% of roughly 370 genotyped donors.

The V segment lost 4 bases and the J segment 7 bases; nucleotides outside the gene matches: 10. This CDR3 is 16 amino acids long. Germline values: CDR1 SGHDN, CDR2 FVKESK. PCR primers comprised 60 Vbeta and 13 Jbeta primers. The data were produced by immunoSEQ multiplex PCR, yet TCRdb's version contains in-frame clones alone and is incomplete. The sample yields about 120,000 clones, about four fifths seen once. The sample taken for sequencing was PBMCs. The chain employs TRBV14 and TRBJ1-2; 12 bases are shared with TRBD1. This clonotype originated in a female donor in good health and CMV-seropositive. The CDR3 loop reads CASSLLTGTGGRGYTF. As DNA, the CDR3 is TGTGCCAGCAGCCTGTTAACCGGGACAGGGGGCCGTGGCTACACCTTC.